These 5 T cell receptor beta chains came from one sample sequenced in a study of T cells expressing NK-cell markers. TCRdb reprocessed the 5' RACE reads and stores each CDR3 protein as one record, lacking DNA. Across 160,000 or so distinct CDR3 sequences, the top ten clones capture 18% of the sample. Source material: blood T cells: a sorted CD56 or NKG2C T cell subset, CD4+ or CD8+ T cells, or bulk PBMC T cells (not recorded which). The origin of the receptors is a woman aged 18 to 75 in good health.

The chain employs TRBV28 and TRBJ1-2. The germline V gene encodes CDR1 MDHEN and CDR2 SYDVKM. The CDR3 extends over 14 amino acids. CDR3 region: CASSLLHENYGYTF.

This chain connects TRBV6-1 to TRBJ2-3; with no DNA, the TCRdb D assignment of TRBD1 cannot be verified. The CDR3 totals 14 residues. Germline V gives CDR1 MNHNS, CDR2 SASEGT. CDR3 amino acids: CASSTQGAGDTQYF.

The rearrangement joins TRBV5-6 to TRBJ2-1; TCRdb designates TRBD2, a call that cannot be tested without DNA. Germline loops: CDR1 SGHDT, CDR2 YYEEEE. This CDR3 spans 17 amino acids. The CDR3 loop reads CASSLRAGALSYNEQFF.

This chain connects TRBV5-1 to TRBJ2-1; the D call of TRBD2 rests on TCRdb alone, since no DNA is present to check it. Germline lookup yields CDR1 SGHRS and CDR2 YFSETQ. The CDR3 has 16 amino acids. The CDR3 is CASSFELAGGYNEQFF.

V and J are TRBV5-1 and TRBJ1-3; with no DNA, the TCRdb D assignment of TRBD1 cannot be verified. CDR1 SGHRS and CDR2 YFSETQ come from the germline V gene. The CDR3 is 16 amino acids. The CDR3 sequence: CASSKQGNFAGNTIYF.